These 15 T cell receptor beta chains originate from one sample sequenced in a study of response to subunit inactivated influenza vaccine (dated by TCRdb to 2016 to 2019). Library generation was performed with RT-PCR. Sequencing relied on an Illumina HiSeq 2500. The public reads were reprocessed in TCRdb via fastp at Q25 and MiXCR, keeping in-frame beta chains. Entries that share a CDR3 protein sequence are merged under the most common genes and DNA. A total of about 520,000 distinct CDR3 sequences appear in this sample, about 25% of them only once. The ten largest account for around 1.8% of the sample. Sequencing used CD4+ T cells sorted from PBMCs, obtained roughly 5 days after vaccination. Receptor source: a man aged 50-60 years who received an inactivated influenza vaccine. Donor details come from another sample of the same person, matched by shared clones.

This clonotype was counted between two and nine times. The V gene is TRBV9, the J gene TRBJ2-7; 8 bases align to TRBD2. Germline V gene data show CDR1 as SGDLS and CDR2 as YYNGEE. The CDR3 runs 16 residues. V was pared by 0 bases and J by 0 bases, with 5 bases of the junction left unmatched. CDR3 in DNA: TGTGCCAGCAGCGTAGGGGGCGGGGGGAGCTCCTACGAGCAGTACTTC. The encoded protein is CASSVGGGGSSYEQYF. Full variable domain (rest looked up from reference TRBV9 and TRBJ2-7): DSGVTQTPKHLITATGQRVTLRCSPRSGDLSVYWYQQSLDQGLQFLIQYYNGEERAKGNILERFSAQQFPDLHSELNLSSLELGDSALYFCASSVGGGGSSYEQYFGPGTRLTVT.

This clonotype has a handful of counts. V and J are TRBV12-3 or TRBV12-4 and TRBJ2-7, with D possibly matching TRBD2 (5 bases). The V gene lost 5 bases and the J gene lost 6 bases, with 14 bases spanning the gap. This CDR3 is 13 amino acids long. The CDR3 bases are TGTGCCAGCAGTCCCTCGGAAGGACTCGAGCAGTACTTC. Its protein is CASSPSEGLEQYF.

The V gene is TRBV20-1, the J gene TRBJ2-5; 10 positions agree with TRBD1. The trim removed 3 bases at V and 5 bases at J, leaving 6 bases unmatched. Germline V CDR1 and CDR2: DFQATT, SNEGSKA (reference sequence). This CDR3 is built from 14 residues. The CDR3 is CSARRQGAFETQYF. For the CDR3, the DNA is TGCAGTGCTAGGAGACAGGGGGCGTTTGAGACCCAGTACTTC.

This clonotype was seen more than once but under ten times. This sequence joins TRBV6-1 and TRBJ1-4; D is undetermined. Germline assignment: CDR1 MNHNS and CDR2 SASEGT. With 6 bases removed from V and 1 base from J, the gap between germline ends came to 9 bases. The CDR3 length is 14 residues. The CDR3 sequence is CASRPGRTNEKLFF. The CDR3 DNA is TGTGCCAGCAGGCCCGGTCGAACTAATGAAAAACTGTTTTTT.

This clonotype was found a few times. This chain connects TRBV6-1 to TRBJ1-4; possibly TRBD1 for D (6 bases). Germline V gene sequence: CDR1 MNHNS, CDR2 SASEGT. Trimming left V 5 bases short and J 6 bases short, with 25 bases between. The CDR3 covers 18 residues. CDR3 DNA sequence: TGTGCCAGCAGTAAACTCACGACGGGCGGGGGCACCCATGAAAAACTGTTTTTT. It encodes CASSKLTTGGGTHEKLFF.

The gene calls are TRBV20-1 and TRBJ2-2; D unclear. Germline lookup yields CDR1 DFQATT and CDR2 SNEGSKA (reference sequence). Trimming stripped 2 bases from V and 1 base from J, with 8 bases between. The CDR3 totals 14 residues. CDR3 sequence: CSARLRGNTGELFF. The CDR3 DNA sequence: TGCAGTGCTAGACTTCGAGGGAACACCGGGGAGCTGTTTTTT.

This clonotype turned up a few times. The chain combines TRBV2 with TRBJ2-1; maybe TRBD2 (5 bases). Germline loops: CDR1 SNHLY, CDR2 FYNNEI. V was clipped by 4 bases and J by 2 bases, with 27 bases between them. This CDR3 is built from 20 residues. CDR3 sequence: CASSVVRTPGQRWTYNEQFF. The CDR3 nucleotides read TGTGCCAGCAGTGTTGTACGGACTCCCGGGCAGAGATGGACCTACAATGAGCAGTTCTTC.

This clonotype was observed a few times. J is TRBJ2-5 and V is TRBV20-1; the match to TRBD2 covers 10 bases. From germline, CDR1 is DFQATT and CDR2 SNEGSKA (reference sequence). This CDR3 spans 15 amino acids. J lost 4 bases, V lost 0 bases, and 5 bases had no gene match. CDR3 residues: CSARDPRTSGETQYF. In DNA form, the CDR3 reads TGCAGTGCTAGAGATCCCCGGACTAGCGGAGAGACCCAGTACTTC.

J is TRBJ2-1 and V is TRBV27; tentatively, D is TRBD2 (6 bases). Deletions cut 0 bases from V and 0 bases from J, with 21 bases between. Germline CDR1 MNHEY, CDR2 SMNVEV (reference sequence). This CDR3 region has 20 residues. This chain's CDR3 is CASSLSRLAVTVSSYNEQFF. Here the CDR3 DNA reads TGTGCCAGCAGTTTATCTAGGTTAGCGGTTACCGTTAGCTCCTACAATGAGCAGTTCTTC.

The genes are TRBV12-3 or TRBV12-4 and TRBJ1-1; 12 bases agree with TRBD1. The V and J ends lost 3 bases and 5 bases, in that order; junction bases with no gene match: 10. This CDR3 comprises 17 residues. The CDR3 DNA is TGTGCCAGCAGTTTTGAGGGACAGGGGGCGCGAGTGACTGAAGCTTTCTTT. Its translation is CASSFEGQGARVTEAFF.

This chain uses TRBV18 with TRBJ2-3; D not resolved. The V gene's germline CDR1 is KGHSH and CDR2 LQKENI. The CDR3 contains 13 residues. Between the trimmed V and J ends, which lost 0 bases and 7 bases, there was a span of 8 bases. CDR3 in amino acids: CASSPPTLYTQYF. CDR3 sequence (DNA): TGTGCCAGCTCACCACCGACCCTATATACGCAGTATTTT.

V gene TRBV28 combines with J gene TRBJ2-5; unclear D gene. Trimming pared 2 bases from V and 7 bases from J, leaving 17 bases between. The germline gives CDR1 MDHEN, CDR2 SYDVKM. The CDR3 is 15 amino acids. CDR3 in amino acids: CASSLEVGNGATQYF. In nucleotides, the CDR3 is TGTGCCAGCAGTTTAGAGGTGGGCAATGGAGCGACCCAGTACTTC.

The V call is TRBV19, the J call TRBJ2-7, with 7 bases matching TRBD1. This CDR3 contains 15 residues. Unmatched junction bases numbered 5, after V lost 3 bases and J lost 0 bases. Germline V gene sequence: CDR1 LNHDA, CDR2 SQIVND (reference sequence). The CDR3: CASSMGTGVSYEQYF. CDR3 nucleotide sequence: TGTGCCAGTAGTATGGGAACAGGGGTCTCCTACGAGCAGTACTTC.

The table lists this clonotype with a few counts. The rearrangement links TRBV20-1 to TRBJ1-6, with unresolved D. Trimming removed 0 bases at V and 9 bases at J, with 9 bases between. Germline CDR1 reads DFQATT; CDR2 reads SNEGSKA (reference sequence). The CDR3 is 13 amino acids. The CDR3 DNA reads TGCAGTGCTAGAGATCTCTTGGGTTCACCCCTCCACTTT. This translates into CSARDLLGSPLHF.

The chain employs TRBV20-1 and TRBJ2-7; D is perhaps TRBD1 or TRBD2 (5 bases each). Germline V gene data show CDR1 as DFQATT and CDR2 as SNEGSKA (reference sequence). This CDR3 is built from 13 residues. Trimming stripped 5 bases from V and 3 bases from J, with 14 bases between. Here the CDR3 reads CSASGTELYEQYF. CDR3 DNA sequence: TGCAGTGCTTCCGGGACGGAACTCTACGAGCAGTACTTC.